This TCR beta chain was identified during a study of cytomegalovirus exposure and HLA in healthy donors. General study points: The study put 150 to 200 TCR beta chains on its list as cytomegalovirus-associated. Owing to their indistinguishability, certain V segments, notably TRBV6-2 and TRBV6-3, were excluded.

Trimming removed 5 bases at V and 8 bases at J, with 13 bases between. The CDR3 spans 13 residues. From germline, CDR1 is GTSNPN and CDR2 SVGIG (reference sequence). PCR primers comprised 60 Vbeta and 13 Jbeta primers. Produced via immunoSEQ multiplex PCR; TCRdb's table is partial and in-frame only. The repertoire holds about 130,000 clones, 80% seen once, with 1% in the top ten. Notes on this clone: What it binds is not known.

Sequenced input: PBMCs. This chain links TRBV30 with TRBJ1-6; D uncertain. This clonotype was sampled from a man aged 35 to 55 in good health and CMV-seronegative. The CDR3 here is CAWAIEMDSPLHF. The CDR3 DNA is TGTGCCTGGGCGATCGAAATGGATTCACCCCTCCACTTT.